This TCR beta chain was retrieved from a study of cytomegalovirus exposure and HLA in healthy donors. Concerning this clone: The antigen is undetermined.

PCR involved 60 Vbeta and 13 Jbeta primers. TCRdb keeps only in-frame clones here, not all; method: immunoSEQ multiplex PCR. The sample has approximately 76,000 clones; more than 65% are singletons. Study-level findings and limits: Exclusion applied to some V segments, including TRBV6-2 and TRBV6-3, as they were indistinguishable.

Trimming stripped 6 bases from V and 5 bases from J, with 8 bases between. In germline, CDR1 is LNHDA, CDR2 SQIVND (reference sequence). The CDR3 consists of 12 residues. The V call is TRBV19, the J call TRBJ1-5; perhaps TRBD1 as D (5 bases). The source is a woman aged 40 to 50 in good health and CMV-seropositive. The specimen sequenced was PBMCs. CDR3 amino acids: CASRRGDQPQHF. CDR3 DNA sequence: TGTGCCAGTAGGCGGGGGGATCAGCCCCAGCATTTT.